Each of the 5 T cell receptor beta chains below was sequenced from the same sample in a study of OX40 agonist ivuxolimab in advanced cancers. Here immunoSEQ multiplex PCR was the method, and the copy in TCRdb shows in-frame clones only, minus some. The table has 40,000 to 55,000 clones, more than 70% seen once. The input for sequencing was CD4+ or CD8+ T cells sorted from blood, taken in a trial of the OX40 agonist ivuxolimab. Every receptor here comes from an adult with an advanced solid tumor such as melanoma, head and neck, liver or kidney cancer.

CDR3 DNA sequence: TGTGCCAGCAGCCACGCGATAGAAAAACTGTTTTTT. Translating it yields CASSHAIEKLFF. The chain recombines TRBV11-2 with TRBJ1-4; no clear D. V was trimmed by 5 bases and J by 8 bases, leaving 9 bases between them. The CDR3 contains 12 residues. Per the germline V gene, CDR1 is SGHAT and CDR2 is FQNNGV.

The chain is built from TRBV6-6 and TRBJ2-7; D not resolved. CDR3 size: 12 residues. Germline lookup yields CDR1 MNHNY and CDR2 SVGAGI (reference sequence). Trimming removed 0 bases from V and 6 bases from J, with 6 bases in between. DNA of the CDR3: TGTGCCAGCAGTTACTCGTTATCCGAGCAGTACTTC. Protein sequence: CASSYSLSEQYF.

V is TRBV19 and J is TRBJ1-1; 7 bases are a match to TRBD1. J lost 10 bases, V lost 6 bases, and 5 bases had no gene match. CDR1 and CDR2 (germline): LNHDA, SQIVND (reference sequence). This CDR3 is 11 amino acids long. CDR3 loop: CASRTNRGAFF. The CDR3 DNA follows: TGTGCCAGTAGGACTAACAGGGGAGCTTTCTTT.

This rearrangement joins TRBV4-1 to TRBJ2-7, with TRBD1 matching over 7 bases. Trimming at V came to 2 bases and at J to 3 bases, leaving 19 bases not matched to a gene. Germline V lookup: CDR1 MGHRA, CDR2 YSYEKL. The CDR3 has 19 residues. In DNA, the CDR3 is TGCGCCAGCAGCCAACCAGGGGGTGGGGACGGCGCGCGCGGCTACGAGCAGTACTTC. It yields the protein CASSQPGGGDGARGYEQYF.

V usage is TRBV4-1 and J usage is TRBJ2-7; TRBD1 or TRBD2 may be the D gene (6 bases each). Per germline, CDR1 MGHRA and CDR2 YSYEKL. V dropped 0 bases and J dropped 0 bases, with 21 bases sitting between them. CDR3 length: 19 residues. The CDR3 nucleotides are TGCGCCAGCAGCCAAGAAGGGGGGCCTAAGACAAGCAACTCCTACGAGCAGTACTTC. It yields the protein CASSQEGGPKTSNSYEQYF.